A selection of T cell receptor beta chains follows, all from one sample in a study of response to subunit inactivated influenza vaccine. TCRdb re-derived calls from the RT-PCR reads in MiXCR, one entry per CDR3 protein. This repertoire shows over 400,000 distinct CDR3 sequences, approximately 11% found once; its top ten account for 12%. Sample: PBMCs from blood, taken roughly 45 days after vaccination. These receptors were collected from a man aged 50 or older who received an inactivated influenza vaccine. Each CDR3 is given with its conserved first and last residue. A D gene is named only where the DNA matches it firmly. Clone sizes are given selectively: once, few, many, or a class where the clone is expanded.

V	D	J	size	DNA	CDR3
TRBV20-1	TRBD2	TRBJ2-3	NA	TGCAGTGCTTATCTACCCGGACTAGCGGGCCGGTCTGGCACAGATACGCAGTATTTT	CSAYLPGLAGRSGTDTQYF
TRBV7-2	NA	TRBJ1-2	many	TGTGCCAGCAGCTTAAGGGGGGCGAACTATGGCTACACCTTC	CASSLRGANYGYTF
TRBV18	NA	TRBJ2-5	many	TGTGCCAGCTCCACCGGTCCCCTGGAGACCCAGTACTTC	CASSTGPLETQYF
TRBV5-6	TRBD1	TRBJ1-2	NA	TGTGCCAGCAGCATCTCCGGGACAGGGAGCGGGGGCTATGGCTACACCTTC	CASSISGTGSGGYGYTF
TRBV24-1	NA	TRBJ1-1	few	TGTGCCACCTCCCGGACGAGTGAGAACACTGAAGCTTTCTTT	CATSRTSENTEAFF
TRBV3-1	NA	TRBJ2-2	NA	TGTGCCAGCAGCCAATTCCAGCCCAACACCGGGGAGCTGTTTTTT	CASSQFQPNTGELFF
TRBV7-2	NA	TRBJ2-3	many	TGTGCCAGCAGTAACACCCGCGGAGGCACAGATACGCAGTATTTT	CASSNTRGGTDTQYF
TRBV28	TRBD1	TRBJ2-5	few	TGTGCCAGCACCTCGACAGGGAATTGGGAGACCCAGTACTTC	CASTSTGNWETQYF
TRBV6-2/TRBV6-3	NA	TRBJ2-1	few	TGTGCCAGCAGGAAACCCCTCACCCTTTACAATGAGCAGTTCTTC	CASRKPLTLYNEQFF
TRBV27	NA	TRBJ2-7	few	TGTGCCAGCAGTTTATCGGGTCCGGGGTTCTCCTACGAGCAGTACTTC	CASSLSGPGFSYEQYF
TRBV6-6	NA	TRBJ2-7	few	TGTGCCAGCAGGGGGAGCGCAGCCTACGAGCAGTACTTC	CASRGSAAYEQYF
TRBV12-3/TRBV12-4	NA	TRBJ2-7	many	TGTGCCAGCAGTTTAGGGACAGCGATACCCTACGAGCAGTACTTC	CASSLGTAIPYEQYF
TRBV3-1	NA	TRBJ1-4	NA	TGTGCCAGCAGCCAAGGGTGGCCGGCGGCTAATGAAAAACTGTTTTTT	CASSQGWPAANEKLFF
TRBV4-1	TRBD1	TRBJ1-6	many	TGCGCCAGCCTGGGACAGGGAGATAATTCACCCCTCCACTTT	CASLGQGDNSPLHF
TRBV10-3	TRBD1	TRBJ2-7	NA	TGTGCCATCAGGGGACAGGGGAGCTCCTACGAGCAGTACTTC	CAIRGQGSSYEQYF
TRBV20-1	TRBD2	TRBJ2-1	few	TGCAGTGCTAGAGATGTAGCGGGAGGGTCTCCTGGCAGGGGTGAGCAGTTCTTC	CSARDVAGGSPGRGEQFF
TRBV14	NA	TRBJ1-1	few	TGTGCCAGCAGCCGTGAAACAGGGGAAGCTTTCTTT	CASSRETGEAFF
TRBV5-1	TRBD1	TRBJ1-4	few	TGCGCCAGCAGCCTCCGGGACAGAGGAAAACTGTTTTTT	CASSLRDRGKLFF
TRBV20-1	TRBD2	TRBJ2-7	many	TGCAGTGCCAGACTAGCGGGGGCCGACGAGCAGTACTTC	CSARLAGADEQYF
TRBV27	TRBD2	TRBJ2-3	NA	TGTGCCAGCAGTGGGACTAGCGTACTAAGAGATACGCAGTATTTT	CASSGTSVLRDTQYF
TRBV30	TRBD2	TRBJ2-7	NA	TGTGCCTGGAGTAAGTTAGCGGGGGCCGTATATCCCTACGAGCAGTACTTC	CAWSKLAGAVYPYEQYF
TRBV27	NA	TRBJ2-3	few	TGTGCCAGCAGTTTCACAGAGAGCACAGATACGCAGTATTTT	CASSFTESTDTQYF
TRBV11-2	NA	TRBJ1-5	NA	TGTGCCAGCAGCCTCCGCAGGGGAGGCAATCAGCCCCAGCATTTT	CASSLRRGGNQPQHF
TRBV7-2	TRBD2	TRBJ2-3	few	TGTGCCAGCAGCTTAGTGAGCGGGGCGGGAGAAGATACGCAGTATTTT	CASSLVSGAGEDTQYF
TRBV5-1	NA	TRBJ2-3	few	TGCGCCAGCAGCCCCTCTAAACGGACAGCCAAGCAGGAGGCGCAGTATTTT	CASSPSKRTAKQEAQYF